This T cell receptor beta chain derives from a study of blood T cell repertoires in COVID-19. As for the study in general: Material from acute and convalescent COVID-19 was sourced from the United States, Italy and Spain. The cDNA or gDNA used as material had been derived from T cells, B-cell-depleted T cells, or PBMCs.

In the authors' methods: It was from reference gene primer amplification that nucleated cell counts were estimated. Assay used: immunoSEQ multiplex PCR; TCRdb lists only in-frame clones, some missing. Clonal size and the V and J genes are those of that table, whereas D and trimming came from the DNA. The sample has under 130,000 clones; roughly 76% are singletons. The sequence derives from a woman in her 70s with acute or convalescent COVID-19. Sample: peripheral blood.

The CDR3 sequence: CATSVLSTGELFF. CDR3 in DNA: TGTGCCACCAGTGTGCTCAGCACCGGGGAGCTGTTTTTT. V usage is TRBV24-1 and J usage is TRBJ2-2; no definite D call. The germline CDR1 and CDR2 sequences are KGHDR and SFDVKD. V was shortened by 5 bases and J by 4 bases, with 7 bases between the two germline ends. The CDR3 runs 13 residues.